Presented here are 26 T cell receptor beta chains from one specimen sequenced in a study of monozygotic twins with inflammatory bowel disease. TCRdb reprocessed the 5' RACE reads; each CDR3 protein has one entry and no DNA is given. The sample yields about 420,000 distinct CDR3 sequences, of which the top ten take up 2% to 2.5%. What was sequenced was blood. These receptors all stem from a human donor with ulcerative colitis or Crohn's disease, or a healthy co-twin of an affected twin (not recorded which).

The chain uses TRBV10-3 and TRBJ2-1; TCRdb gives TRBD1 as the D gene, but with no DNA this cannot be confirmed. Germline V gene lookup returns CDR1 ENHRY and CDR2 SYGVKD. The length of the CDR3 is 15 residues. This chain's CDR3 is CAIQEPGQGINEQFF.

The chain carries TRBV4-1 and TRBJ2-7; there is no DNA to check the TCRdb D call of TRBD1. In germline, CDR1 is MGHRA, CDR2 YSYEKL. CDR3 size: 15 residues. CDR3 protein: CASSQSGTGVYEQYF.

The chain couples TRBV7-2 to TRBJ1-6. This CDR3 spans 14 amino acids. CDR1 is SGHTA, CDR2 FQGNSA, per germline. The CDR3 is CASSLGTYNSPLHF. The variable domain in full, with the rest retrieved from reference TRBV7-2 and TRBJ1-6, is GAGVSQSPSNKVTEKGKDVELRCDPISGHTALYWYRQSLGQGLEFLIYFQGNSAPDKSGLPSDRFSAERTGGSVSTLTIQRTQQEDSAVYLCASSLGTYNSPLHFGNGTRLTVT.

The chain recombines TRBV20-1 with TRBJ2-3; the D call from TCRdb, TRBD2, cannot be confirmed without DNA. The CDR3 sequence is 16 residues long. Per germline, CDR1 DFQATT and CDR2 SNEGSKA (reference sequence). CDR3 residues: CSAVGLDSPSTDTQYF.

This chain links TRBV3-1 with TRBJ2-1; as DNA is missing, the TRBD2 call by TCRdb cannot be tested. There are 16 residues in the CDR3. The V gene's germline CDR1 is LGHDT and CDR2 YNNKEL (reference sequence). CDR3 sequence reads: CASSLPIGGAYNEQFF.

V usage is TRBV20-1 and J usage is TRBJ2-3; the TRBD1 assignment by TCRdb is unverifiable without DNA. This CDR3 is built from 14 residues. CDR1 DFQATT and CDR2 SNEGSKA come from the germline V gene (reference sequence). CDR3 residues: CSARRSRGADTQYF.

This chain joins TRBV14 and TRBJ2-1. CDR1 is SGHDN and CDR2 is FVKESK in the germline V gene. This CDR3 spans 15 amino acids. The CDR3 reads CASSSDGFYYNEQFF.

This rearrangement joins TRBV12-3 or TRBV12-4 to TRBJ2-1; TCRdb's D call, TRBD1, is unchecked because there is no DNA. The CDR3 has 17 amino acids. CDR3 loop: CASSLRVRDRGMSEQFF.

This chain uses TRBV10-3 with TRBJ1-4. CDR3 length: 14 residues. Germline V gene lookup returns CDR1 ENHRY and CDR2 SYGVKD. This CDR3 is CAISEVGNGEKLFF.

V is TRBV5-1 and J is TRBJ1-3; no DNA is available, so the TRBD1 call from TCRdb remains unchecked. The CDR3 has 16 amino acids. Germline V CDR1 and CDR2: SGHRS, YFSETQ. The CDR3 here is CASSPPRQGSGNTIYF.

This chain connects TRBV6-5 to TRBJ1-1. The germline CDR1 and CDR2 sequences are MNHEY and SVGAGI. The CDR3 runs 15 residues. This CDR3 is CASSYSLGSETEAFF.

V and J are TRBV4-3 and TRBJ2-1; the TCRdb call, TRBD2, lacks DNA for checking. Per germline, CDR1 LGHNA and CDR2 YSLEER. The CDR3 runs 15 residues. CDR3 protein: CASSGETSGYNEQFF.

The chain uses TRBV9 and TRBJ1-6; TCRdb proposes TRBD1, but this gene call is untestable without DNA. Germline assignment: CDR1 SGDLS and CDR2 YYNGEE. The CDR3 sequence is 16 residues long. The CDR3 loop is CASSGLAGQGNSPLHF.

The chain carries TRBV12-3 or TRBV12-4 and TRBJ2-1; there is no DNA to check the TCRdb D call of TRBD2. CDR3 length: 15 amino acids. This chain's CDR3 is CASSPPGIFYNEQFF.

The rearrangement links TRBV5-1 to TRBJ1-1. CDR1 is SGHRS and CDR2 is YFSETQ in the germline V gene. This CDR3 is 14 amino acids long. This chain's CDR3 is CASSLASGASEAFF.

The rearrangement uses TRBV7-9 and TRBJ1-6; TCRdb designates TRBD1, a call that cannot be tested without DNA. The germline V gene has CDR1 SEHNR and CDR2 FQNEAQ (reference sequence). CDR3 length equals 16 residues. The CDR3 region is CASSPSGVFRNSPLHF.

This chain links TRBV4-3 with TRBJ2-6; the TRBD1 assignment by TCRdb is unverifiable without DNA. The CDR3 has 17 amino acids. CDR1 LGHNA and CDR2 YSLEER come from the germline V gene. The CDR3 spells CASSPTSGGSGANVLTF.

The CDR3 sequence: CATSREVRMNTGELFF. The gene calls are TRBV15 and TRBJ2-2. Germline assignment: CDR1 LNHNV and CDR2 YYDKDF (reference sequence). The CDR3 spans 16 residues. The whole variable domain, filled in from reference TRBV15 and TRBJ2-2, reads DAMVIQNPRYQVTQFGKPVTLSCSQTLNHNVMYWYQQKSSQAPKLLFHYYDKDFNNEADTPDNFQSRRPNTSFCFLDIRSPGLGDTAMYLCATSREVRMNTGELFFGEGSRLTVL.

The rearrangement uses TRBV5-4 and TRBJ1-6; TCRdb names TRBD1, which stays unverified in the absence of DNA. The CDR3 runs 15 residues. Germline assignment: CDR1 SGHNT and CDR2 YYREEE (reference sequence). CDR3 in amino acids: CASSSTQGINSPLHF.

This chain connects TRBV5-8 to TRBJ1-1; as DNA is missing, the TRBD1 call by TCRdb cannot be tested. Germline V gene sequence: CDR1 SGHTS, CDR2 YDEGEE. There are 14 residues in the CDR3. This CDR3 reads CASSLVVGARAAFF.

J is TRBJ2-7 and V is TRBV15. The length of the CDR3 is 16 residues. CDR1 is LNHNV, CDR2 YYDKDF, per germline (reference sequence). CDR3 protein: CATSIIDVEKIQEQYF. The full variable domain, rest sourced from reference TRBV15 and TRBJ2-7, is DAMVIQNPRYQVTQFGKPVTLSCSQTLNHNVMYWYQQKSSQAPKLLFHYYDKDFNNEADTPDNFQSRRPNTSFCFLDIRSPGLGDTAMYLCATSIIDVEKIQEQYFGPGTRLTVT.

This chain connects TRBV6-5 to TRBJ1-2. This CDR3 has 12 residues. Germline CDR1 and CDR2: MNHEY and SVGAGI. The CDR3 spells CASRRPAHGYTF.

V and J are TRBV27 and TRBJ2-5; absent DNA, TCRdb's TRBD1 call cannot be checked. The CDR3 contains 15 residues. Germline CDR1 is MNHEY and CDR2 is SMNVEV (reference sequence). This CDR3 reads CASRHTGGRVETQYF.

The chain couples TRBV4-3 to TRBJ2-7; the TRBD1 assignment by TCRdb is unverifiable without DNA. This CDR3 region has 13 residues. The germline gives CDR1 LGHNA, CDR2 YSLEER. The chain's CDR3 is CASSQDWGSEQYF.

The V call is TRBV12-5, the J call TRBJ1-6. Germline V gives CDR1 LGHNT, CDR2 FRNRAP. The CDR3 sequence is 13 residues long. The CDR3 sequence: CASGLEVNSPLHF. Using reference TRBV12-5 and TRBJ1-6 for the parts outside the CDR3, the full variable domain is DARVTQTPRHKVTEMGQEVTMRCQPILGHNTVFWYRQTMMQGLELLAYFRNRAPLDDSGMPKDRFSAEMPDATLATLKIQPSEPRDSAVYFCASGLEVNSPLHFGNGTRLTVT.

V and J are TRBV28 and TRBJ2-1; the D call of TRBD2 rests on TCRdb alone, since no DNA is present to check it. Germline values: CDR1 MDHEN, CDR2 SYDVKM. The CDR3 is 15 amino acids. CDR3 in amino acids: CASSLSLAGWVEQFF. Full variable domain (missing parts from reference TRBV28 and TRBJ2-1): DVKVTQSSRYLVKRTGEKVFLECVQDMDHENMFWYRQDPGLGLRLIYFSYDVKMKEKGDIPEGYSVSREKKERFSLILESASTNQTSMYLCASSLSLAGWVEQFFGPGTRLTVL.